The next 16 T cell receptor beta chains were all read from a single sample in a study of blood T cell repertoires in COVID-19. The data were produced by immunoSEQ multiplex PCR, yet TCRdb's version contains in-frame clones alone and is incomplete. The data hold roughly 42,000 clones, with roughly 92% observed a single time. Material: peripheral blood. The origin of the receptors is a man aged 45-60 years with COVID-19, enrolled during active disease.

The rearrangement links TRBV28 to TRBJ2-3; the match to TRBD1 covers 10 bases. Per germline, CDR1 MDHEN and CDR2 SYDVKM. V shed 5 bases and J 7 bases; nucleotides not matched to a gene: 12. This CDR3 is built from 16 residues. CDR3 residues: CASSPAGTGVPHTQYF. For the CDR3, the DNA is TGTGCCAGCAGTCCCGCAGGGACAGGGGTCCCCCATACGCAGTATTTT.

This clone came up once. The J gene is TRBJ1-1, the V gene TRBV6-1; 7 bases agree with TRBD1. Germline-derived CDR1 and CDR2 are MNHNS and SASEGT. V lost 2 bases, J lost 6 bases, and 12 bases stayed unmatched. This CDR3 region has 16 residues. The CDR3 DNA is TGTGCCAGCAGTGAAAATTCCGGCAGGGGGATCCCTGAAGCTTTCTTT. Its protein is CASSENSGRGIPEAFF.

This clone was picked up one time. The V and J genes are TRBV7-5 and TRBJ2-1; TRBD2 is the table's D call, not checked against the DNA. TRBV7-5 is a known pseudogene. This CDR3 contains 14 residues. CDR3 region: CARGGTSGTQEQFF. The CDR3, as DNA: TGTGCCAGGGGGGGGACTAGCGGGACACAAGAGCAGTTCTTC.

The CDR3 reads CASSPSWTGQTPSGANVLTF. Here the CDR3 DNA reads TGTGCCAGCAGCCCATCGTGGACGGGACAGACCCCCTCTGGGGCCAACGTCCTGACTTTC. The chain is built from TRBV3-1 (or the pseudogene TRBV3-2) and TRBJ2-6; 7 bases are a match to TRBD1. The CDR3 has 20 amino acids. The V gene end was trimmed by 4 bases and the J gene end by 0 bases; junction bases not matched to a gene: 15. Germline V gives CDR1 LGHDT, CDR2 YNNKEL (reference sequence).

The rearrangement joins TRBV10-3 to TRBJ2-1, with 11 bases lining up with TRBD2. The V and J ends lost 0 bases and 7 bases, in that order; junction bases with no gene match: 8. Germline V CDR1 and CDR2: ENHRY, SYGVKD. The CDR3 spans 17 residues. The CDR3 bases are TGTGCCATCAGTGAGTCGGGGAAGGGACTAGCGGCTAATGAGCAGTTCTTC. As protein: CAISESGKGLAANEQFF.

The rearrangement uses TRBV2 and TRBJ2-7, with 7 nucleotides matching TRBD1. Germline assignment: CDR1 SNHLY and CDR2 FYNNEI. This CDR3 comprises 15 residues. With V trimmed by 10 bases and J by 5 bases, 17 bases remained unmatched. The CDR3 DNA is TGTGCCACCCCAGGGGGAGAATCAGGGCGGAACGAGCAGTACTTC. The encoded protein is CATPGGESGRNEQYF.

The rearrangement links TRBV5-6 to TRBJ2-7; 8 positions match TRBD2. Germline CDR1 SGHDT, CDR2 YYEEEE. The CDR3 consists of 15 residues. V gave up 2 bases and J gave up 3 bases; unmatched junction bases: 7. This CDR3 is CASSFRSSGGYEQYF. Written as DNA, the CDR3 is TGTGCCAGCAGCTTTCGTTCCAGCGGGGGCTACGAGCAGTACTTC. Using reference TRBV5-6 and TRBJ2-7 for the parts outside the CDR3, the full variable domain is DAGVTQSPTHLIKTRGQQVTLRCSPKSGHDTVSWYQQALGQGPQFIFQYYEEEERQRGNFPDRFSGHQFPNYSSELNVNALLLGDSALYLCASSFRSSGGYEQYFGPGTRLTVT.

This chain uses TRBV7-9 with TRBJ1-4, with D hard to call. Trimming shortened V by 1 base and J by 7 bases, and 4 bases separated the two germline ends. CDR3 length: 12 residues. In germline, CDR1 is SEHNR, CDR2 FQNEAQ (reference sequence). The CDR3 nucleotides are TGTGCCAGCAGCTTAGAGAGTGAAAAACTGTTTTTT. It specifies CASSLESEKLFF.

The V and J genes are TRBV5-1 and TRBJ2-7, with D tentatively TRBD1 (6 bases). The ends were cut back, 2 bases at V and 1 base at J, with 13 bases in the middle. From germline, CDR1 is SGHRS and CDR2 YFSETQ. There are 15 residues in the CDR3. CDR3 region: CASSFNPGESYEQYF. CDR3 nucleotides: TGCGCCAGCAGCTTTAATCCAGGGGAATCCTACGAGCAGTACTTC.

The V and J genes are TRBV24-1 and TRBJ2-1; D is uncertain. From germline, CDR1 is KGHDR and CDR2 SFDVKD. V was pared by 5 bases and J by 2 bases, with 6 bases between. The CDR3 spans 13 residues. CDR3: CATSGGTYNEQFF. CDR3 coding DNA: TGTGCCACCAGTGGAGGTACCTACAATGAGCAGTTCTTC.

The chain uses TRBV2 and TRBJ1-2; 7 bases line up with TRBD1. V lost 6 bases and J lost 4; bases outside the gene matches: 11. The V gene's germline CDR1 is SNHLY and CDR2 FYNNEI. The CDR3 sequence is 15 residues long. The CDR3 protein is CASSHRQGTSYGYTF. The CDR3 nucleotides read TGTGCCAGCAGCCATAGACAGGGAACATCCTATGGCTACACCTTC.

The chain couples TRBV29-1 to TRBJ1-4; the D gene is possibly TRBD1 (6 bases). CDR1 is SQVTM and CDR2 is ANQGSEA in the germline V gene. The CDR3 is 13 residues long. Trimming removed 7 bases at V and 3 bases at J, with 12 bases between. The CDR3 reads CSAAGAANEKLFF. The DNA of the CDR3 is TGCAGCGCTGCAGGGGCAGCTAATGAAAAACTGTTTTTT.

The V and J genes are TRBV24-1 and TRBJ1-2; no firm D call. This CDR3 is 14 amino acids long. Germline loops: CDR1 KGHDR, CDR2 SFDVKD. V lost 2 bases to trimming and J lost 2 bases, with 8 bases between them. The CDR3, as DNA: TGTGCCACCAGTGATTATTCGGTAAACTATGGCTACACCTTC. Encoded protein: CATSDYSVNYGYTF.

This clone was seen only a few times. This chain links TRBV25-1 with TRBJ1-1, with TRBD1 as a possible D gene (6 bases). Between the trimmed V and J ends, which lost 3 bases and 4 bases, there was a span of 12 bases. This CDR3 has 14 amino acids. The germline gives CDR1 MGHDK, CDR2 SYGVNS. The CDR3 here is CASSDRFRGTEAFF. CDR3 DNA: TGTGCCAGCAGTGATCGATTCAGGGGCACTGAAGCTTTCTTT.

The rearrangement links TRBV28 to TRBJ2-1, with no clear D. CDR1 and CDR2 from the germline V gene are MDHEN and SYDVKM. Deletions cut 5 bases from V and 4 bases from J, with 3 bases between. This CDR3 comprises 11 residues. CDR3 region: CASSTYNEQFF. The CDR3 DNA follows: TGTGCCAGCAGTACATACAATGAGCAGTTCTTC.

The J gene is TRBJ1-6, the V gene TRBV6-6; 9 bases agree with TRBD1. Germline CDR1 MNHNY, CDR2 SVGAGI (reference sequence). V gave up 0 bases and J gave up 7 bases; unmatched junction bases: 1. There are 15 residues in the CDR3. The CDR3 coding sequence is TGTGCCAGCAGTTACTCGGGACAGGGAAATTCACCCCTCCACTTT. This translates into CASSYSGQGNSPLHF.